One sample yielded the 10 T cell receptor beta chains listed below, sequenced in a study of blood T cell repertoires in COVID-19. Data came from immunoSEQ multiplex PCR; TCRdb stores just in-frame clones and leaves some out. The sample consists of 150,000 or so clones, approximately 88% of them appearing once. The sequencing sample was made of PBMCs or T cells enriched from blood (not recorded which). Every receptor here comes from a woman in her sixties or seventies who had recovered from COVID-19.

The chain's CDR3 is CASSILSDRGDGYTF. Here the CDR3 DNA reads TGTGCCAGCAGCATCCTTTCGGACAGGGGGGATGGCTACACCTTC. This chain uses TRBV7-9 with TRBJ1-2, with 10 bases identical to TRBD1. After removal of 5 bases from V and 6 bases from J, the junction contained 9 bases not matched to a gene. The CDR3 extends over 15 amino acids. The germline V gene encodes CDR1 SEHNR and CDR2 FQNEAQ (reference sequence).

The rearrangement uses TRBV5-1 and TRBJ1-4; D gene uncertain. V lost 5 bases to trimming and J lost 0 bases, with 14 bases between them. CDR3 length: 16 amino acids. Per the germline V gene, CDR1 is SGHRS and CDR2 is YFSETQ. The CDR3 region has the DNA TGCGCCAGCAGTAAAAACTCTCTTGCAACTAATGAAAAACTGTTTTTT. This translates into CASSKNSLATNEKLFF.

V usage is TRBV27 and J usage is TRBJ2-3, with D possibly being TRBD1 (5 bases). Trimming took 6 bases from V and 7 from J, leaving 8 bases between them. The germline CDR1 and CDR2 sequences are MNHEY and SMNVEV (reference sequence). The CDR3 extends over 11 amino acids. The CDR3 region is CASRTVNTQYF. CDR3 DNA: TGTGCCAGCAGGACAGTGAATACGCAGTATTTT.

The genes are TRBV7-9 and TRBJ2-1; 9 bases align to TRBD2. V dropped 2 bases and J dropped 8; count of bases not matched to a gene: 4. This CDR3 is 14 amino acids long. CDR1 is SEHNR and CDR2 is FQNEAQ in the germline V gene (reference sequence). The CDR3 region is CASSLFASGDEQFF. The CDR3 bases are TGTGCCAGCAGCTTATTTGCTAGCGGGGATGAGCAGTTCTTC.

The CDR3, as DNA: TGTGCCATCAACTCGGTCGGGGGAAACGGAGCTTTCTTT. It is translated as CAINSVGGNGAFF. V is TRBV10-3 and J is TRBJ1-1; a weak D match, TRBD1 (5 bases). Germline V gene lookup returns CDR1 ENHRY and CDR2 SYGVKD. The CDR3 length is 13 residues. V was shortened by 7 bases and J by 10 bases, with 19 bases between the two germline ends.

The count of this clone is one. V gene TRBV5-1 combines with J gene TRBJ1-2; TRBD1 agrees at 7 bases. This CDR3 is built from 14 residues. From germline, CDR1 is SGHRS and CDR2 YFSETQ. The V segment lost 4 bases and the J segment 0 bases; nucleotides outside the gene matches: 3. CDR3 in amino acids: CASSRDSSNYGYTF. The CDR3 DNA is TGCGCCAGCAGCCGGGACAGTTCTAACTATGGCTACACCTTC.

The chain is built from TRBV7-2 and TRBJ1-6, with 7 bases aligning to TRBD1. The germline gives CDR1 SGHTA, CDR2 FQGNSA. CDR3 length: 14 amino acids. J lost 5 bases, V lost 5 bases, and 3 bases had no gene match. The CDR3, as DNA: TGTGCCAGCAGCCCCGGACAGGATAATTCACCCCTCCACTTT. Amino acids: CASSPGQDNSPLHF.

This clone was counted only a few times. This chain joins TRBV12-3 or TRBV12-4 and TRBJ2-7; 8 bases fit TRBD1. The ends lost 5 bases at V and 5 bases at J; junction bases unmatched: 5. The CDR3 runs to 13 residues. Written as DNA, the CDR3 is TGTGCCAGCAGTCTGGACAGGGCCCACGAGCAGTACTTC. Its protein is CASSLDRAHEQYF.

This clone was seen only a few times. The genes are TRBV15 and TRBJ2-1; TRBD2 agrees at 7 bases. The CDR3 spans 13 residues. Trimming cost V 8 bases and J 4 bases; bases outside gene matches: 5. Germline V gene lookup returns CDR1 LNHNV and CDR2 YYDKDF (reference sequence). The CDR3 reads CATSGTKYNEQFF. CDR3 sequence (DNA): TGTGCCACCTCTGGGACTAAGTACAATGAGCAGTTCTTC. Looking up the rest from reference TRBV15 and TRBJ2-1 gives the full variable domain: DAMVIQNPRYQVTQFGKPVTLSCSQTLNHNVMYWYQQKSSQAPKLLFHYYDKDFNNEADTPDNFQSRRPNTSFCFLDIRSPGLGDTAMYLCATSGTKYNEQFFGPGTRLTVL.

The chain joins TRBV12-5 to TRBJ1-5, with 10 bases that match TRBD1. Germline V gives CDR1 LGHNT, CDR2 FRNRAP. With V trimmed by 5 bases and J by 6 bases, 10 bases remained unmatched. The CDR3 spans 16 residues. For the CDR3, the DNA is TGTGCTAGTGGTACGGGACAGGGGAGGTCGGCTCAGCCCCAGCATTTT. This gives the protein CASGTGQGRSAQPQHF.